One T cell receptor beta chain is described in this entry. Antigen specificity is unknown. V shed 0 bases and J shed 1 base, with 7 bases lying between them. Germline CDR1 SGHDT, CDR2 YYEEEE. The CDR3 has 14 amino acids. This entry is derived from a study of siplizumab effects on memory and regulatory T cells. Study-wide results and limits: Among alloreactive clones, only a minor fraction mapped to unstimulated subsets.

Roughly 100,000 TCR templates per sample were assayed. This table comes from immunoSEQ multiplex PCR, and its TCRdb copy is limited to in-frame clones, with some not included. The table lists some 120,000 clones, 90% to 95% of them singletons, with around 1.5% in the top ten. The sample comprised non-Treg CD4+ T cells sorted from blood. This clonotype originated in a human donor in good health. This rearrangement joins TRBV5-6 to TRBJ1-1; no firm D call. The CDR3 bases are TGTGCCAGCAGCTTGGTTGAGGGGAACACTGAAGCTTTCTTT. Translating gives CASSLVEGNTEAFF. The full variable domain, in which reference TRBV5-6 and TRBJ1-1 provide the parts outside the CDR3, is DAGVTQSPTHLIKTRGQQVTLRCSPKSGHDTVSWYQQALGQGPQFIFQYYEEEERQRGNFPDRFSGHQFPNYSSELNVNALLLGDSALYLCASSLVEGNTEAFFGQGTRLTVV.